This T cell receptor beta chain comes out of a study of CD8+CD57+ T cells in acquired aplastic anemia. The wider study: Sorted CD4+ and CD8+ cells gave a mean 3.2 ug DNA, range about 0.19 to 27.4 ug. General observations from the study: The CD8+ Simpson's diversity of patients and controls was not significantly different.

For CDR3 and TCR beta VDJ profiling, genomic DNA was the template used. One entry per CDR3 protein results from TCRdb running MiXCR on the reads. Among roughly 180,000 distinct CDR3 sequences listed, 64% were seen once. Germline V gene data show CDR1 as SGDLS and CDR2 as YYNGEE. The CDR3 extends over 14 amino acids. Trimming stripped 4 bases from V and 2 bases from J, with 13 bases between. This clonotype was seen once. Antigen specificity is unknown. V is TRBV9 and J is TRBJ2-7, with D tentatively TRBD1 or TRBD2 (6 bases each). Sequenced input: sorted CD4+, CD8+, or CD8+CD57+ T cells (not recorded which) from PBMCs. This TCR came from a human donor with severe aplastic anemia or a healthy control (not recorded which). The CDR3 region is CASSPGGGPYEQYF. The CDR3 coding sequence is TGTGCCAGCAGCCCCGGAGGGGGGCCCTACGAGCAGTACTTC.